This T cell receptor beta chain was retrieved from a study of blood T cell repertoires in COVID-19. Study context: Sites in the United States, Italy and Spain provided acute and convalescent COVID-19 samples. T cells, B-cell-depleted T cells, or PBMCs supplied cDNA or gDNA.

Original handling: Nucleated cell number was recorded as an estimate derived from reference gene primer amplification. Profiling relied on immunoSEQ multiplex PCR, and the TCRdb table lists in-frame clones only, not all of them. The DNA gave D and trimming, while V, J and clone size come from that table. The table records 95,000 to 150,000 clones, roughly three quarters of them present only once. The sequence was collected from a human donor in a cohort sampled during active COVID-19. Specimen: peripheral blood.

CDR3 residues: CASSTGTGDNEQFF. CDR3 nucleotide sequence: TGTGCCAGTAGTACCGGGACAGGGGACAATGAGCAGTTCTTC. The chain couples TRBV19 to TRBJ2-1, with 10 bases that match TRBD1. V was pared by 4 bases and J by 5 bases, with 2 bases of the junction left unmatched. Germline CDR1 and CDR2: LNHDA and SQIVND (reference sequence). The CDR3 length is 14 residues.